The subject of this entry is one T cell receptor (beta chain). CDR3 length: 18 residues. Per germline, CDR1 SGHNT and CDR2 YENEEA. Losses at the gene ends were 1 base for V and 2 bases for J; bases not matched to a gene: 11. This sample was included in a study of blood T cell repertoires in COVID-19. Sequencing was performed with immunoSEQ multiplex PCR; in TCRdb, only in-frame clones are kept and a portion is missing. The sample has 200,000 or so clones; 80% to 85% are singletons. The material sequenced was PBMCs or T cells enriched from blood (not recorded which). This receptor was obtained from a man aged 35 to 55 who had recovered from COVID-19. The chain uses TRBV11-3 and TRBJ2-1; 7 nucleotides align to TRBD1. The CDR3 sequence: CASSLATGLGVTYNEQFF. The CDR3 nucleotides read TGTGCCAGCAGCTTAGCGACAGGGTTAGGGGTGACCTACAATGAGCAGTTCTTC.